This TCR beta chain was identified during a study of T-cell reconstitution after alpha-beta-depleted transplantation in children. This clonotype has more than one count but fewer than ten. Its antigen is not identified. Findings of the study overall: Some patients' high day-60 TCRbeta diversity was traced to surviving recipient T cells and thymic progenitors. Several hundred expanded graft clones reportedly were the source of alpha-beta T cells about two months after transplant.

Unique molecular identifiers were built into the TCRbeta library. TCRdb re-called the PCR reads through MiXCR, storing one row per CDR3 protein. The table shows 700,000 to 950,000 distinct CDR3 sequences, with 16% occurring only once. V lost 4 bases, J lost 0 bases, and 10 bases lay in between. The CDR3 spans 14 residues. CDR1 is KGHSH, CDR2 LQKENI, per germline. The material sequenced was PBMCs, mostly from graft donor cells, taken 360 days after TCRalphabeta/CD19-depleted stem cell transplant. The chain carries TRBV18 and TRBJ2-7; D call uncertain. The TCR comes from a male patient between 5 and 17 years old who had a stem cell transplant for acute lymphoblastic leukemia, so the T cells may come from the graft donor. CDR3 loop: CASSLPTSSYEQYF. The DNA for the CDR3 is TGTGCCAGCTCACTCCCGACAAGCTCCTACGAGCAGTACTTC.